The clone carrying this TCR beta chain was found a few times. What it binds is not known. J gave up 4 bases and V 6 bases, and 11 bases lay outside the gene matches. CDR3 length: 16 residues. The data originate from a study of post-analysis software for immune sequencing data. The overall study: Patients with relapsing-remitting, secondary progressive and progressive-relapsing multiple sclerosis courses were all represented.

TCR beta cDNA libraries had unique molecular identifiers. Via MiXCR, TCRdb re-called the PCR reads, giving one row per CDR3 protein. The sample holds hundreds of thousands of distinct CDR3 sequences, around 44% seen once. Study results and caveats: Controls significantly exceeded multiple sclerosis patients in normalized Chao1 diversity. Patients showed TRBV5-6, TRBV5-1 and TRBV20-1 among a few TRBV segments more frequent than in controls.

The chain uses TRBV12-3 or TRBV12-4 and TRBJ2-3; 9 nucleotides align to TRBD2. Material for sequencing was blood. This sequence was found in a girl aged 10 to 17 with multiple sclerosis. CDR3 protein: CASSPSAGGPADTQYF. The CDR3 nucleotides are TGTGCCAGCAGCCCATCCGCGGGGGGGCCCGCAGATACGCAGTATTTT.